This T cell receptor beta chain was retrieved from a study of T cell responses to AZD1222 COVID-19 vaccine. Study findings and constraints: Most donors were white British, females outnumbered males, and clonal diversity was possibly underestimated. Baseline seropositivity characterized only 5 to 7 AZD1222 recipients. The repertoires were collected only after the peak T cell response.

The sample holds a few counts of this clone. Its antigen remains unidentified. Pooling of second doses given at about 4 or about 12 weeks was done. Profiling relied on immunoSEQ multiplex PCR, and the TCRdb table lists in-frame clones only, not all of them. In the table there are under 140,000 clones, roughly 93% of which are singletons. This receptor was identified in an adult who received the AZD1222 COVID-19 vaccine. The input for sequencing was peripheral blood, taken 28 days after the second AZD1222 dose.

The DNA for the CDR3 is TGTGCCAGTAGATCAACGGACCGATACGAGCAGTACTTC. Translating gives CASRSTDRYEQYF. The chain joins TRBV19 to TRBJ2-7, with D uncertain. Between the trimmed V and J ends, which lost 6 bases and 4 bases, there was a span of 13 bases. CDR1 and CDR2 from the germline V gene are LNHDA and SQIVND (reference sequence). The CDR3 spans 13 residues.